What follows describes a single T cell receptor beta chain. Methods used by the authors: Estimated nucleated cell counts came from reference gene primer amplification. Libraries were prepared by immunoSEQ multiplex PCR; TCRdb keeps only in-frame clonotypes and omits some of them. Clone size and V and J calls were adopted from that table, with D and trimming inferred from the DNA. The repertoire includes 100,000 to 150,000 clones, 86% of them detected once, and about 5.4% sits in the top ten. This entry is derived from a study of blood T cell repertoires in COVID-19. Study background: Samples taken during acute and convalescent COVID-19 were collected in the United States, Italy and Spain. Sources were T cells, B-cell-depleted T cells, or PBMCs; the material itself was cDNA or gDNA.

The germline V gene has CDR1 WNHNN and CDR2 SYGVQD (reference sequence). This CDR3 region has 16 residues. Losses at the gene ends were 3 bases for V and 6 bases for J; bases not matched to a gene: 13. The TCR was taken from a human donor in a cohort sampled during active COVID-19. The sample taken for sequencing was peripheral blood. The rearrangement joins TRBV10-1 to TRBJ2-7; 8 bases map to TRBD1. The CDR3 sequence: CASSESGRGPPSEQYF. CDR3 bases: TGCGCCAGCAGTGAATCCGGCAGGGGGCCCCCAAGCGAGCAGTACTTC.